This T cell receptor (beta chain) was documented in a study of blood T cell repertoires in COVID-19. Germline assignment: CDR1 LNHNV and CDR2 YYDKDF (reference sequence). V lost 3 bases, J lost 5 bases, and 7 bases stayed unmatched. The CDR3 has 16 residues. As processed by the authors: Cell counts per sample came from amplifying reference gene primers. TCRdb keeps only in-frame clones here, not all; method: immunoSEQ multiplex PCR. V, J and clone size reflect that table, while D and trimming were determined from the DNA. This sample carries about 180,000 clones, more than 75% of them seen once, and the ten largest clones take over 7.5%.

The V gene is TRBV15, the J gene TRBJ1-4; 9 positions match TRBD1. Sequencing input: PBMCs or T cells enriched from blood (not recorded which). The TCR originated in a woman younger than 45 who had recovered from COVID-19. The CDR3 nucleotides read TGTGCCACCAGCAGGGATTACAGGGGGCCAAATGAAAAACTGTTTTTT. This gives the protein CATSRDYRGPNEKLFF.